The clone carrying this T cell receptor (beta chain) appeared many times. Molecules of cDNA were individually given unique molecular identifiers that were attached to them. In TCRdb, the 5' RACE reads were re-called with MiXCR into one record per CDR3 protein. In the table there are tens of thousands of distinct CDR3 sequences, 5.5% to 7.5% of which are singletons. The entry originates in a study of early T cells in non-severe SARS-CoV-2 infection. In the study overall: Sequencing was performed on bulk RNA from unsorted whole blood, leaving chains unpaired.

The source material was whole blood. This TCR was sampled from an adult who was a healthcare worker with PCR-confirmed SARS-CoV-2 infection or an uninfected control (not recorded which).

The CDR3 sequence: CASSLGDGYYGYTF. The CDR3 DNA reads TGCGCCAGCAGCTTGGGGGACGGATACTATGGCTACACCTTC. V usage is TRBV5-1 and J usage is TRBJ1-2; tentative D call: TRBD1 (5 bases). The germline V and J ends were trimmed by 0 bases and 3 bases, with 9 bases remaining between them. The germline gives CDR1 SGHRS, CDR2 YFSETQ. This CDR3 is 14 amino acids long.